A single sample gave rise to the 18 T cell receptor beta chains below, sequenced in a study of OX40 agonist ivuxolimab in advanced cancers. This table comes from immunoSEQ multiplex PCR, and its TCRdb copy is limited to in-frame clones, with some not included. The table includes 55,000 to 70,000 clones, 70% to 90% detected once. The specimen was CD4+ or CD8+ T cells sorted from blood, collected in a trial of the OX40 agonist ivuxolimab. The receptors originated from an adult with an advanced solid tumor such as melanoma, head and neck, liver or kidney cancer.

This rearrangement joins TRBV27 to TRBJ1-1; TRBD1 agrees at 10 bases. Trimming at V came to 6 bases and at J to 5 bases, leaving 6 bases not matched to a gene. From germline, CDR1 is MNHEY and CDR2 SMNVEV (reference sequence). This CDR3 is 14 amino acids long. The CDR3 coding sequence is TGTGCCAGCAGCTCGGGACAGGGGTGGACTGAAGCTTTCTTT. This codes for CASSSGQGWTEAFF.

V usage is TRBV18 and J usage is TRBJ2-3; D ambiguous. Germline V lookup: CDR1 KGHSH, CDR2 LQKENI. The length of the CDR3 is 13 residues. V lost 5 bases, J lost 0 bases, and 6 bases lay in between. The chain's CDR3 is CASSGSSTDTQYF. DNA for the CDR3: TGTGCCAGCTCAGGTTCTAGCACAGATACGCAGTATTTT.

This clone was recorded once. J is TRBJ2-1 and V is TRBV7-9, with 12 bases aligning to TRBD2. V was pared by 2 bases and J by 7 bases, with 12 bases of the junction left unmatched. Germline V gene data show CDR1 as SEHNR and CDR2 as FQNEAQ (reference sequence). This CDR3 has 18 residues. The CDR3 DNA is TGTGCCAGCAGCTTACTAGCGGGAGGGCCGCTAATGGTAAATGAGCAGTTCTTC. It encodes CASSLLAGGPLMVNEQFF.

The chain links TRBV6-5 to TRBJ2-3; D uncertain. In germline, CDR1 is MNHEY, CDR2 SVGAGI. V lost 3 bases and J lost 6, with 19 bases in between. There are 16 residues in the CDR3. As DNA, the CDR3 is TGTGCCAGCAGTTATGTAGGCAAACCGTTCTCGGATACGCAGTATTTT. Protein sequence: CASSYVGKPFSDTQYF.

This chain joins TRBV4-1 and TRBJ1-2, with D perhaps TRBD1 (6 bases). Germline V gives CDR1 MGHRA, CDR2 YSYEKL. The CDR3 totals 14 residues. The V end lost 8 bases, the J end lost 2 bases, and 15 bases lay between the germline ends. The CDR3 nucleotides are TGCGCCAGCGGAGGGGGGGGCGCAAACTATGGCTACACCTTC. Translating gives CASGGGGANYGYTF.

The chain employs TRBV5-4 and TRBJ2-3; no clear D. Trimming removed 0 bases from V and 4 bases from J, with 3 bases in between. The CDR3 runs 12 residues. Germline lookup yields CDR1 SGHNT and CDR2 YYREEE (reference sequence). The CDR3 loop is CASSLVSDTQYF. In DNA form, the CDR3 reads TGTGCCAGCAGCTTGGTGTCAGATACGCAGTATTTT.

As regards this clone: Germline is not matched at one junction end, which may reflect a read error. This sample includes further DNA sequences coding for the same CDR3. The V and J genes are TRBV7-9 and TRBJ2-7; the D is unclear. Germline V lookup: CDR1 SEHNR, CDR2 FQNEAQ (reference sequence). The CDR3 sequence is 14 residues long. The CDR3 spells CASSVSQAAYEQYF. CDR3 nucleotides: TGTGCCAGCAGCGTCAGTCAGGCAGCCTACGAGCAGTACTTT.

The chain uses TRBV27 and TRBJ1-5, with 11 bases aligning to TRBD1. The CDR3 totals 16 residues. The germline CDR1 and CDR2 sequences are MNHEY and SMNVEV (reference sequence). V gave up 4 bases and J gave up 2 bases; unmatched junction bases: 4. The CDR3 DNA is TGTGCCAGCAGTTCCGGACAGGGGGCCGGCAATCAGCCCCAGCATTTT. Residues: CASSSGQGAGNQPQHF.

The V call is TRBV6-4, the J call TRBJ1-1; the D is unclear. This CDR3 spans 13 amino acids. V lost 2 bases to trimming and J lost 4 bases, with 8 bases between them. Per germline, CDR1 MRHNA and CDR2 SNTAGT. The CDR3 region has the DNA TGTGCCAGCAGTGACGAGGGATTCACTGAAGCTTTCTTT. Translation gives CASSDEGFTEAFF.

This sequence joins TRBV14 and TRBJ2-5; 7 bases line up with TRBD1. The CDR3 runs 16 residues. Per germline, CDR1 SGHDN and CDR2 FVKESK. J gave up 6 bases and V 0 bases, and 10 bases lay outside the gene matches. The CDR3 DNA follows: TGTGCCAGCAGCCAAGAAACAGGGGATCGATCGAAGACCCAGTACTTC. It is translated as CASSQETGDRSKTQYF.

The chain employs TRBV7-8 and TRBJ1-2; D not resolved. The V gene's germline CDR1 is SGHVS and CDR2 FQNEAQ. V lost 5 bases, J lost 3 bases, and 13 bases lay in between. The CDR3 is made up of 14 amino acids. In DNA, the CDR3 is TGTGCCAGCAGCCCAGGAAATTGGGACTATGGCTACACCTTC. This translates into CASSPGNWDYGYTF.

The chain is built from TRBV2 and TRBJ1-2, with TRBD1 matching over 8 bases. V dropped 4 bases and J dropped 5; count of bases not matched to a gene: 6. The CDR3 has 14 amino acids. In germline, CDR1 is SNHLY, CDR2 FYNNEI. Written as DNA, the CDR3 is TGTGCCAGCAGTGTAGCCGGACAGGGTTATGGCTACACCTTC. The encoded protein is CASSVAGQGYGYTF.

The V call is TRBV9, the J call TRBJ1-2; 7 nucleotides align to TRBD1. Trimming removed 4 bases from V and 7 bases from J; junction bases left unmatched: 7. This CDR3 region has 13 residues. CDR1 SGDLS and CDR2 YYNGEE come from the germline V gene. CDR3 residues: CASSLTWDSGYTF. CDR3 nucleotide sequence: TGTGCCAGCAGCTTAACGTGGGACAGTGGCTACACCTTC.

V is TRBV19 and J is TRBJ1-1; maybe TRBD1 (6 bases). CDR3 length: 13 residues. The germline V gene encodes CDR1 LNHDA and CDR2 SQIVND (reference sequence). V lost 7 bases to trimming and J lost 4 bases, with 13 bases between them. As DNA, the CDR3 is TGTGCCAGTACCGGAAGGGGGTTCACTGAAGCTTTCTTT. As protein: CASTGRGFTEAFF.

The rearrangement uses TRBV28 and TRBJ1-4; D is unresolved. Trimming took off 7 bases at V and 13 bases at J, with 22 bases between the two ends. The CDR3 sequence is 14 residues long. CDR1 and CDR2 (germline): MDHEN, SYDVKM. Here the CDR3 reads CASNTPSPMNGLFF. The DNA of the CDR3 is TGTGCCAGCAATACCCCATCCCCCATGAACGGACTGTTTTTT.

The sample holds a few counts of this clone. The gene calls are TRBV28 and TRBJ1-5; D is undetermined. Germline V gene sequence: CDR1 MDHEN, CDR2 SYDVKM. V was trimmed by 3 bases and J by 4 bases, leaving 7 bases between them. There are 13 residues in the CDR3. The CDR3 sequence is CASSFGGNQPQHF. CDR3 DNA sequence: TGTGCCAGCAGTTTTGGAGGGAATCAGCCCCAGCATTTT.

The V gene is TRBV18, the J gene TRBJ1-1; D is perhaps TRBD1 (5 bases). The length of the CDR3 is 15 residues. Germline V gene sequence: CDR1 KGHSH, CDR2 LQKENI. Trimming shortened V by 3 bases and J by 1 base, and 12 bases separated the two germline ends. The CDR3, as DNA: TGTGCCAGCTCACCGGGAATCGACAGGAACACTGAAGCTTTCTTT. This sequence encodes CASSPGIDRNTEAFF.

The chain links TRBV29-1 to TRBJ2-3; 12 bases are a match to TRBD2. The V segment lost 5 bases and the J segment 2 bases; nucleotides outside the gene matches: 5. The length of the CDR3 is 15 residues. Germline lookup yields CDR1 SQVTM and CDR2 ANQGSEA. The CDR3, as DNA: TGCAGCGTTAGGACTAGCGGGGTACTCACAGATACGCAGTATTTT. It specifies CSVRTSGVLTDTQYF.